This T cell receptor beta chain was obtained from a study of blood T cell repertoires in COVID-19. The wider study: The study drew acute and convalescent COVID-19 samples from the United States, Italy and Spain.

Germline CDR1 is SGHTS and CDR2 is YDEGEE. V shed 0 bases, J shed 3 bases, and the junction held 6 bases outside the gene matches. The CDR3 loop spans 16 amino acids. The table came from immunoSEQ multiplex PCR; TCRdb's copy has only in-frame clones and leaves some out. This sample has a few hundred thousand clones, with approximately 85% found just once. In terms of age and location, participants ranged from roughly 18 to 90 years and lived in roughly 22 US areas. Participants had their cohort set by participant-reported clinical history. The chain is built from TRBV5-8 and TRBJ1-2, with TRBD1 matching over 9 bases. Material for sequencing was PBMCs or T cells enriched from blood (not recorded which). This receptor was obtained from a man in his thirties or forties who had recovered from COVID-19. CDR3 DNA: TGTGCCAGCAGCTTGGATAGGGGACAGGGACACTATGGCTACACCTTC. As protein: CASSLDRGQGHYGYTF.